This T cell receptor beta chain is drawn from a study of early T cells in non-severe SARS-CoV-2 infection. V was pared by 7 bases and J by 7 bases, with 23 bases between. The CDR3 consists of 15 residues. The germline V gene encodes CDR1 SQVTM and CDR2 ANQGSEA. This clonotype was recorded a few times. TCRdb processed the 5' RACE reads anew with MiXCR; each CDR3 protein has one entry. This table holds tens of thousands of distinct CDR3 sequences, 10% found once. This TCR was recovered from an adult who was a healthcare worker with PCR-confirmed SARS-CoV-2 infection or an uninfected control (not recorded which). Sequenced sample: whole blood. The V gene is TRBV29-1, the J gene TRBJ2-1; D is perhaps TRBD1 (6 bases). The CDR3 region is CSGTPTGHPLNEQFF. The CDR3 nucleotides are TGCAGCGGTACACCCACGGGACACCCTTTGAATGAGCAGTTCTTC.